A single sample gave rise to the 24 T cell receptor beta chains below, sequenced in a study of T cell changes during pregnancy in multiple sclerosis. Clones were sequenced by immunoSEQ multiplex PCR, and TCRdb holds only the in-frame ones, with some missing. Of about 32,000 clones in the sample, around nine tenths were seen once. The input for sequencing was CD8+ T cells from peripheral blood mononuclear cells, taken in the first trimester of pregnancy. All receptors derive from a female donor with multiple sclerosis, enrolled in a pregnancy study.

The V and J genes are TRBV11-1 and TRBJ2-7; D might be TRBD1 (5 bases). CDR3 length: 15 amino acids. Germline V CDR1 and CDR2: SGHAT, FQDESV (reference sequence). The germline V and J ends were trimmed by 10 bases and 3 bases, with 22 bases remaining between them. CDR3 sequence (DNA): TGTGCCACCGACAGTTCAAGGGAACTAAACTACGAGCAGTACTTC. Translation: CATDSSRELNYEQYF.

This clone was observed a single time. The CDR3 loop reads CASSFWPGNTIYF. CDR3 bases: TGTGCCAGCAGCTTCTGGCCTGGAAACACCATATATTTT. V and J are TRBV7-3 and TRBJ1-3, with unresolved D. This CDR3 has 13 residues. The V end lost 3 bases, the J end lost 2 bases, and 5 bases lay between the germline ends. Germline V gene data show CDR1 as SGHTA and CDR2 as FQGTGA.

The rearrangement joins TRBV25-1 to TRBJ2-5, with D unclear. CDR1 is MGHDK, CDR2 SYGVNS, per germline. V shed 4 bases and J shed 5 bases, with 5 bases lying between them. This CDR3 has 11 residues. The CDR3 coding sequence is TGTGCCAGCAGTGTATCGGAGACCCAGTACTTC. It is translated as CASSVSETQYF.

V and J are TRBV5-3 and TRBJ2-7; 9 bases agree with TRBD1. TRBV5-3 is filed as an ORF, its function uncertain. The ends lost 4 bases at V and 5 bases at J; junction bases unmatched: 7. CDR3 size: 14 residues. The CDR3 loop is CARSHRDRDHEQYF. Here the CDR3 DNA reads TGTGCCAGAAGCCATCGGGACAGGGACCACGAGCAGTACTTC.

The V and J genes are TRBV4-3 and TRBJ1-5; D may be TRBD1 (6 bases). V lost 1 base to trimming and J lost 1 base, with 14 bases between them. CDR3 size: 17 residues. Germline V lookup: CDR1 LGHNA, CDR2 YSLEER. CDR3 bases: TGCGCCAGCAGCCAAGTCCGGGGGGCGCCGAGCAATCAGCCCCAGCATTTT. Translation: CASSQVRGAPSNQPQHF.

V usage is TRBV19 and J usage is TRBJ1-5; 7 bases are shared with TRBD1. The germline gives CDR1 LNHDA, CDR2 SQIVND (reference sequence). V dropped 7 bases and J dropped 4; count of bases not matched to a gene: 7. The CDR3 has 14 residues. In DNA form, the CDR3 reads TGTGCCAGTAATCCGGACAGGCAAAATCAGCCCCAGCATTTT. Its protein product is CASNPDRQNQPQHF.

This sequence joins TRBV29-1 and TRBJ2-7; D is unclear. Germline CDR1 is SQVTM and CDR2 is ANQGSEA. This CDR3 is 12 amino acids long. V gave up 0 bases and J gave up 4 bases, with 7 bases separating them. Written as DNA, the CDR3 is TGCAGCGTTGAAGAATCAGGTTACGAGCAGTACTTC. Residues: CSVEESGYEQYF.

The chain carries TRBV27 and TRBJ2-7; TRBD2 matches at 11 bases. V was pared by 8 bases and J by 0 bases, with 12 bases of the junction left unmatched. CDR1 and CDR2 (germline): MNHEY, SMNVEV (reference sequence). The CDR3 spans 17 residues. The DNA for the CDR3 is TGTGCCAGCTTACTTCCGGGACTAGCGGCTCACTCCTACGAGCAGTACTTC. Amino acids: CASLLPGLAAHSYEQYF.

The chain recombines TRBV28 with TRBJ2-7, with unresolved D. The germline gives CDR1 MDHEN, CDR2 SYDVKM. There are 14 residues in the CDR3. V lost 10 bases and J lost 0, with 16 bases in between. CDR3 amino acids: CAIAALPGSYEQYF. In DNA, the CDR3 is TGTGCCATCGCCGCCTTGCCGGGCTCCTACGAGCAGTACTTC.

The rearrangement uses TRBV11-2 and TRBJ2-7, with a possible D match to TRBD2 (5 bases). Germline V gene sequence: CDR1 SGHAT, CDR2 FQNNGV. The CDR3 covers 11 residues. Trimming took 3 bases from V and 6 from J, leaving 6 bases between them. The CDR3 loop reads CASSFGGEQYF. In DNA, the CDR3 is TGTGCCAGCAGCTTTGGAGGCGAGCAGTACTTC. Using reference TRBV11-2 and TRBJ2-7 for the parts outside the CDR3, the full variable domain is EAGVAQSPRYKIIEKRQSVAFWCNPISGHATLYWYQQILGQGPKLLIQFQNNGVVDDSQLPKDRFSAERLKGVDSTLKIQPAKLEDSAVYLCASSFGGEQYFGPGTRLTVT.

The CDR3 protein is CASSQDPARQGHNQPQHF. The CDR3 DNA reads as TGCGCCAGCAGCCAAGATCCGGCGCGACAGGGACACAATCAGCCCCAGCATTTT. The chain links TRBV4-1 to TRBJ1-5; 7 nucleotides align to TRBD1. This CDR3 has 18 amino acids. Germline-derived CDR1 and CDR2 are MGHRA and YSYEKL. Trimming cost V 0 bases and J 3 bases; bases outside gene matches: 11.

Concerning this clone: At one boundary the junction diverges from the germline segment, which might be a read error. CDR3 DNA: TGTGCTAGCAGTTTTCTCCCAGGGTACGAGCAGTACTTC. Residues: CASSFLPGYEQYF. The chain recombines TRBV7-7 with TRBJ2-7, with TRBD1 as a possible D gene (5 bases). The CDR3 runs 13 residues. Germline V gene sequence: CDR1 SSHAT, CDR2 FNYEAQ (reference sequence).

V and J are TRBV11-2 and TRBJ2-1; the match to TRBD2 covers 10 bases. The CDR3 has 15 residues. V was clipped by 3 bases and J by 5 bases; unmatched bases: 4. Germline CDR1 is SGHAT and CDR2 is FQNNGV. CDR3 nucleotides: TGTGCCAGCAGCTTGGGAGCGGGAGGGAACAATGAGCAGTTCTTC. Residues: CASSLGAGGNNEQFF.

The chain couples TRBV6-4 to TRBJ2-1; 7 bases are a match to TRBD2. Germline CDR1 reads MRHNA; CDR2 reads SNTAGT. CDR3 length: 15 residues. Trimming took 5 bases from V and 4 from J; bases not matched to a gene: 8. This CDR3 reads CASSYTSEGYNEQFF. Here the CDR3 DNA reads TGTGCCAGCAGTTATACTAGCGAGGGTTACAATGAGCAGTTCTTC.

The chain combines TRBV7-9 with TRBJ2-1; D is undetermined. Trimming left V 1 base short and J 2 bases short, with 6 bases between. The CDR3 has 14 amino acids. The germline V gene has CDR1 SEHNR and CDR2 FQNEAQ (reference sequence). The DNA for the CDR3 is TGTGCCAGCAGCTTAGAAAGCCCCTACAATGAGCAGTTCTTC. Amino acids: CASSLESPYNEQFF.

The chain carries TRBV6-4 and TRBJ1-2; tentative D call: TRBD1 (6 bases). In germline, CDR1 is MRHNA, CDR2 SNTAGT. The length of the CDR3 is 15 residues. V lost 0 bases and J 3 bases, leaving 11 bases between the germline ends. The CDR3 bases are TGTGCCAGCAGTGACTCCCCAGGACAGCACTATGGCTACACCTTC. It yields the protein CASSDSPGQHYGYTF.

The chain is built from TRBV5-1 and TRBJ2-1; 7 bases map to TRBD2. Trimming took 1 base from V and 8 from J; bases not matched to a gene: 12. This CDR3 has 16 residues. Germline assignment: CDR1 SGHRS and CDR2 YFSETQ. In DNA, the CDR3 is TGCGCCAGCAGCTTGATTATGTGGACTAGTGTGCATGAGCAGTTCTTC. Translation gives CASSLIMWTSVHEQFF.

The chain carries TRBV27 and TRBJ1-2, with D perhaps TRBD1 (5 bases). V was cut by 5 bases and J by 6 bases, with 22 bases left in between. CDR3 size: 16 residues. Per the germline V gene, CDR1 is MNHEY and CDR2 is SMNVEV (reference sequence). CDR3 bases: TGTGCCAGCAGTCCCCAGGCAGGGAGGAGGAGAGATGGCTACACCTTC. This encodes CASSPQAGRRRDGYTF.

The V gene is TRBV4-1, the J gene TRBJ2-7; perhaps TRBD2 as D (5 bases). There are 15 residues in the CDR3. V dropped 0 bases and J dropped 2 bases, with 11 bases sitting between them. Germline V lookup: CDR1 MGHRA, CDR2 YSYEKL. For the CDR3, the DNA is TGCGCCAGCAGCCAAGAACCGGGATTAGCCTACGAGCAGTACTTC. Its translation is CASSQEPGLAYEQYF.

This clone turned up a few times. The rearrangement uses TRBV18 and TRBJ1-1; D gene unclear. With 3 bases removed from V and 3 bases from J, the gap between germline ends came to 14 bases. Germline assignment: CDR1 KGHSH and CDR2 LQKENI. The CDR3 has 15 residues. CDR3 in DNA: TGTGCCAGCTCACCGGGCCGGTTAGCGTACACTGAAGCTTTCTTT. Its protein product is CASSPGRLAYTEAFF.

The chain employs TRBV5-4 and TRBJ2-7; TRBD1 is a possible D gene (6 bases). The CDR3 runs 12 residues. Looked up from germline, CDR1 is SGHNT and CDR2 is YYREEE (reference sequence). V was shortened by 2 bases and J by 9 bases, with 12 bases between the two germline ends. The CDR3, as DNA: TGTGCCAGCAGCTTACAGGGTACGGGGCAGTACTTC. Its protein is CASSLQGTGQYF.

V usage is TRBV5-1 and J usage is TRBJ2-7; possible D gene TRBD2, 6 bases. Per the germline V gene, CDR1 is SGHRS and CDR2 is YFSETQ. There are 14 residues in the CDR3. V shed 3 bases and J shed 0 bases, with 10 bases lying between them. CDR3 sequence: CASSSGSGSYEQYF. In DNA form, the CDR3 reads TGCGCCAGCAGCTCTGGTAGCGGCTCCTACGAGCAGTACTTC.

This clone is labeled as medium-sized (0.01 to 0.1%). This chain connects TRBV10-1 to TRBJ2-1; D remains unclear. CDR3 length: 12 amino acids. The V and J ends lost 3 bases and 7 bases respectively, with 7 bases between them. Germline values: CDR1 WNHNN, CDR2 SYGVQD (reference sequence). The CDR3 protein is CASSDRRNEQFF. The DNA of the CDR3 is TGCGCCAGCAGTGACCGGCGGAATGAGCAGTTCTTC.

The chain recombines TRBV6-1 with TRBJ2-7, with 7 positions matching TRBD1. In germline, CDR1 is MNHNS, CDR2 SASEGT. This CDR3 comprises 14 residues. V trimming: 5 bases; J trimming: 1 base; junction bases outside the gene matches: 5. Here the CDR3 DNA reads TGTGCCAGCAGTCCAAGGACAGGATCCTACGAGCAGTACTTC. The encoded protein is CASSPRTGSYEQYF.